These 17 T cell receptor beta chains came from one sample sequenced in a study of T-cell reconstitution after alpha-beta-depleted transplantation in children. TCRbeta library construction was performed incorporating unique molecular identifiers. TCRdb reanalysed the PCR reads using MiXCR and keeps one entry per CDR3 protein. The table has 250,000 or so distinct CDR3 sequences, roughly 8.2% seen once. This specimen was PBMCs, mostly from graft donor cells, taken 180 days after TCRalphabeta/CD19-depleted stem cell transplant. These receptors were collected from a male patient younger than 18 who had a stem cell transplant for acute lymphoblastic leukemia, so the T cells may come from the graft donor.

Ten or more counts support this clonotype. This chain joins TRBV5-1 and TRBJ2-7, with no clear D. There are 12 residues in the CDR3. The V gene's germline CDR1 is SGHRS and CDR2 YFSETQ. Trimming stripped 0 bases from V and 5 bases from J, with 6 bases between. This chain's CDR3 is CASSLVGNEQYF. The CDR3 DNA sequence: TGCGCCAGCAGCTTGGTCGGCAACGAGCAGTACTTC.

This clonotype was seen many times. The gene calls are TRBV20-1 and TRBJ2-1; a possible D gene is TRBD2 (5 bases). This CDR3 region has 16 residues. In germline, CDR1 is DFQATT, CDR2 SNEGSKA (reference sequence). Between the trimmed V and J ends, which lost 1 base and 0 bases, there was a span of 13 bases. In DNA form, the CDR3 reads TGCAGTGCTAGAGGCGTGCGGGTCCTCTCCTACAATGAGCAGTTCTTC. It specifies CSARGVRVLSYNEQFF.

This clonotype occurred many times. The J gene is TRBJ1-3, the V gene TRBV12-3 or TRBV12-4; D gene uncertain. The V gene lost 5 bases and the J gene lost 0 bases, with 17 bases spanning the gap. There are 17 residues in the CDR3. The CDR3 sequence: CASSPHRLRHSGNTIYF. The CDR3 region has the DNA TGTGCCAGCAGTCCCCATCGACTGCGTCACTCTGGAAACACCATATATTTT.

This clonotype was seen at least ten times. The chain recombines TRBV12-3 or TRBV12-4 with TRBJ2-7, with TRBD2 as a possible D gene (5 bases). Trimming stripped 8 bases from V and 5 bases from J, with 16 bases between. CDR3 length: 13 amino acids. This CDR3 reads CASRKGSGNEQYF. DNA of the CDR3: TGTGCCAGCCGCAAGGGATCGGGGAACGAGCAGTACTTC.

In its sample, this clonotype was seen many times. The chain is built from TRBV6-5 and TRBJ1-4; maybe TRBD1 (5 bases). This CDR3 has 14 amino acids. V dropped 2 bases and J dropped 8 bases, with 12 bases sitting between them. Germline V gene sequence: CDR1 MNHEY, CDR2 SVGAGI. The CDR3 region has the DNA TGTGCCAGCAGTTACCGAGGGGTAGGCGAAAAACTGTTTTTT. Protein: CASSYRGVGEKLFF.

This clonotype was counted at least ten times. The rearrangement uses TRBV5-1 and TRBJ2-5; 13 bases align to TRBD2. V trimming: 4 bases; J trimming: 4 bases; junction bases outside the gene matches: 4. This CDR3 has 15 amino acids. CDR1 and CDR2 from the germline V gene are SGHRS and YFSETQ. The CDR3 DNA follows: TGCGCCAGCAGCCTGGGACTAGCGGGAACAGAGACCCAGTACTTC. As protein: CASSLGLAGTETQYF.

The table lists this clonotype with many counts. The chain uses TRBV29-1 and TRBJ1-2; D ambiguous. The germline gives CDR1 SQVTM, CDR2 ANQGSEA. This CDR3 has 12 amino acids. V shed 0 bases and J shed 5 bases, with 7 bases lying between them. The CDR3 region is CSVEEGNYGYTF. The CDR3 DNA reads as TGCAGCGTTGAAGAGGGCAATTATGGCTACACCTTC. Complete variable domain (other parts from reference TRBV29-1 and TRBJ1-2): SAVISQKPSRDICQRGTSLTIQCQVDSQVTMMFWYRQQPGQSLTLIATANQGSEATYESGFVIDKFPISRPNLTFSTLTVSNMSPEDSSIYLCSVEEGNYGYTFGSGTRLTVV.

This clonotype was observed a single time. V gene TRBV19 combines with J gene TRBJ1-6, with D maybe TRBD1 (5 bases). From germline, CDR1 is LNHDA and CDR2 SQIVND (reference sequence). The CDR3 runs 15 residues. With 6 bases removed from V and 2 bases from J, the gap between germline ends came to 11 bases. The CDR3 bases are TGTGCCAGTAGAAAAGGGGATACCTATAATTCACCCCTCCACTTT. It yields the protein CASRKGDTYNSPLHF. Combining the CDR3 with reference TRBV19 and TRBJ1-6 gives the whole variable domain DGGITQSPKYLFRKEGQNVTLSCEQNLNHDAMYWYRQDPGQGLRLIYYSQIVNDFQKGDIAEGYSVSREKKESFPLTVTSAQKNPTAFYLCASRKGDTYNSPLHFGNGTRLTVT.

This chain uses TRBV28 with TRBJ2-1, with TRBD2 matching 8 bases. This CDR3 spans 13 amino acids. With 10 bases clipped from V and 10 bases from J, the junction kept 12 bases outside the gene matches. In germline, CDR1 is MDHEN, CDR2 SYDVKM. This CDR3 is CAISPGGAREQFF. As DNA, the CDR3 is TGTGCCATCAGCCCCGGGGGGGCCAGAGAGCAGTTCTTC.

This clonotype showed up just a few times. The rearrangement links TRBV18 to TRBJ2-5, with D uncertain. This CDR3 is 15 amino acids long. V lost 0 bases and J lost 3, with 11 bases in between. Germline lookup yields CDR1 KGHSH and CDR2 LQKENI. CDR3: CASSPPIRKEETQYF. CDR3 bases: TGTGCCAGCTCACCACCGATTCGTAAGGAAGAGACCCAGTACTTC. Full variable domain (remainder filled in from reference TRBV18 and TRBJ2-5): NAGVMQNPRHLVRRRGQEARLRCSPMKGHSHVYWYRQLPEEGLKFMVYLQKENIIDESGMPKERFSAEFPKEGPSILRIQQVVRGDSAAYFCASSPPIRKEETQYFGPGTRLLVL.

This clonotype was observed at least ten times. V and J are TRBV5-1 and TRBJ1-2; a possible D gene is TRBD1 (5 bases). The ends were cut back, 4 bases at V and 4 bases at J, with 11 bases in the middle. Germline-derived CDR1 and CDR2 are SGHRS and YFSETQ. The CDR3 covers 13 residues. This chain's CDR3 is CASSPDSTYGYTF. The CDR3 DNA reads TGCGCCAGCAGCCCTGACAGCACCTATGGCTACACCTTC.

The V call is TRBV29-1, the J call TRBJ1-1; a possible D gene is TRBD1 (5 bases). The CDR3 sequence is 14 residues long. Trimming cost V 4 bases and J 1 base, with 13 bases left between them. Germline V gene lookup returns CDR1 SQVTM and CDR2 ANQGSEA. Written as DNA, the CDR3 is TGCAGCGTTGGGAGGGGCGCAAGGAACACTGAAGCTTTCTTT. Amino acid sequence: CSVGRGARNTEAFF.

This clonotype was seen repeatedly, ten times or more. The chain carries TRBV5-1 and TRBJ1-2; D may be TRBD1 (5 bases). This CDR3 is built from 14 residues. V shed 2 bases and J shed 7 bases, with 15 bases lying between them. Germline-derived CDR1 and CDR2 are SGHRS and YFSETQ. The CDR3 loop is CASSFLNRTGGYTF. The CDR3 region has the DNA TGCGCCAGCAGCTTCCTTAACAGGACTGGTGGCTACACCTTC.

There are many counts of this clonotype. The V and J genes are TRBV7-9 and TRBJ1-5, with 9 bases aligning to TRBD1. CDR3 size: 16 residues. Trimming removed 1 base from V and 5 bases from J; junction bases left unmatched: 6. CDR1 is SEHNR and CDR2 is FQNEAQ in the germline V gene (reference sequence). CDR3 in DNA: TGTGCCAGCAGCTTAGGTAGTACAGGGGGCGATCAGCCCCAGCATTTT. Its translation is CASSLGSTGGDQPQHF.

This clonotype has ten or more counts. The CDR3 DNA reads TGTGCCAGCAGTTTATGGAGGGGACAGGGGGGTGAAAAACTGTTTTTT. This encodes CASSLWRGQGGEKLFF. This sequence joins TRBV28 and TRBJ1-4; TRBD1 matches 11 bases. The CDR3 consists of 16 residues. Looked up from germline, CDR1 is MDHEN and CDR2 is SYDVKM. Trimming at V came to 0 bases and at J to 7 bases, leaving 4 bases not matched to a gene.

There are a few counts of this clonotype. The genes are TRBV6-6 and TRBJ2-7, with D perhaps matching TRBD1 (6 bases). The CDR3 loop spans 13 amino acids. V was clipped by 6 bases and J by 7 bases, with 16 bases between them. Germline CDR1 reads MNHNY; CDR2 reads SVGAGI (reference sequence). As DNA, the CDR3 is TGTGCCAGCAGCCATACGGACAGTTGGGAGCAGTACTTC. Its protein product is CASSHTDSWEQYF.

A remark on this clonotype: A much larger clone differs by one base, so this may be a read error. CDR3 DNA: TGTGCCAGCAGTTTAATGGGAGGAACACTATGGAGCCACACCTTC. Its protein is CASSLMGGTLWSHTF. The chain combines TRBV28 with TRBJ1-2, with D hard to call. Germline V gene lookup returns CDR1 MDHEN and CDR2 SYDVKM. Trimming stripped 2 bases from V and 12 bases from J, with 22 bases between. The CDR3 is made up of 15 amino acids.